The 16 T cell receptor beta chains in this list originate from one sample, sequenced in a study of blood T cell repertoires in COVID-19. Sequencing used immunoSEQ multiplex PCR; TCRdb keeps in-frame clones, though not all of them. In the table there are about 62,000 clones, 76% of which are singletons. The sample comprised peripheral blood. These receptors originate from a woman in her forties or fifties with active or convalescent COVID-19.

The V gene is TRBV12-5, the J gene TRBJ2-1; D gene ambiguous. CDR1 and CDR2 (germline): LGHNT, FRNRAP. Between the trimmed V and J ends, which lost 2 bases and 0 bases, there was a span of 5 bases. This CDR3 contains 14 residues. The CDR3 DNA reads as TGTGCTAGTGGTTTGTTCAGCTCCTACAATGAGCAGTTCTTC. Amino acids: CASGLFSSYNEQFF. Based on the CDR3 plus reference TRBV12-5 and TRBJ2-1, the full variable domain is DARVTQTPRHKVTEMGQEVTMRCQPILGHNTVFWYRQTMMQGLELLAYFRNRAPLDDSGMPKDRFSAEMPDATLATLKIQPSEPRDSAVYFCASGLFSSYNEQFFGPGTRLTVL.

The chain uses TRBV27 and TRBJ2-7, with a possible D match to TRBD1 (5 bases). CDR1 is MNHEY and CDR2 is SMNVEV in the germline V gene (reference sequence). Trimming removed 3 bases from V and 0 bases from J, with 15 bases in between. The CDR3 has 16 amino acids. As DNA, the CDR3 is TGTGCCAGCAGTTTCCACAGGAGCGCCAGCTCCTACGAGCAGTACTTC. Amino acid sequence: CASSFHRSASSYEQYF.

The chain recombines TRBV5-8 with TRBJ2-7; TRBD2 matches 7 bases. The germline gives CDR1 SGHTS, CDR2 YDEGEE. The CDR3 consists of 13 residues. The J segment lost 6 bases and the V segment lost 1 base, leaving 4 bases of the junction unmatched. CDR3 DNA: TGTGCCAGCAGCTTGAGGACTAGAGGCGAGCAGTACTTC. It yields the protein CASSLRTRGEQYF.

This clone was observed a single time. V usage is TRBV30 and J usage is TRBJ2-3; 7 nucleotides align to TRBD2. CDR3 length equals 14 residues. V dropped 6 bases and J dropped 1; count of bases not matched to a gene: 7. CDR1 is GTSNPN and CDR2 is SVGIG in the germline V gene (reference sequence). The DNA for the CDR3 is TGTGCCTGTAGTATGGCGGGAGGCACAGATACGCAGTATTTT. Translating it yields CACSMAGGTDTQYF.

V and J are TRBV4-1 and TRBJ2-3, with 10 bases aligning to TRBD2. Germline V gene sequence: CDR1 MGHRA, CDR2 YSYEKL. Trimming at V came to 1 base and at J to 4 bases, leaving 5 bases not matched to a gene. CDR3 length: 16 residues. The CDR3 here is CASSQGPSGSADTQYF. The CDR3 nucleotides read TGCGCCAGCAGCCAAGGCCCTAGCGGGAGCGCAGATACGCAGTATTTT.

The chain couples TRBV15 to TRBJ2-5; D perhaps matches TRBD2 (5 bases). CDR1 is LNHNV and CDR2 is YYDKDF in the germline V gene (reference sequence). Trimming took 0 bases from V and 3 from J, leaving 11 bases between them. The length of the CDR3 is 15 residues. The CDR3 DNA sequence: TGTGCCACCAGCAGAGATCCAACTAGGAAAGAGACCCAGTACTTC. It encodes CATSRDPTRKETQYF.

This chain connects TRBV24-1 to TRBJ1-4, with 9 bases lining up with TRBD1. The CDR3 runs 18 residues. With V trimmed by 4 bases and J by 4 bases, 12 bases remained unmatched. Germline values: CDR1 KGHDR, CDR2 SFDVKD. CDR3 bases: TGTGCCACCAGTGAAACCCCGGGACAGGGTCGGGATAATGAAAAACTGTTTTTT. Translated: CATSETPGQGRDNEKLFF.

The J gene is TRBJ2-1, the V gene TRBV7-2, with D unresolved. The germline V gene has CDR1 SGHTA and CDR2 FQGNSA. Trimming removed 5 bases at V and 9 bases at J, with 14 bases between. This CDR3 has 13 residues. CDR3 nucleotide sequence: TGTGCCAGCAGCCGCGGCCCAGAAGGTGAGCAGTTCTTC. Its translation is CASSRGPEGEQFF.

This clone has only a few counts. V usage is TRBV11-2 and J usage is TRBJ2-7, with D perhaps TRBD2 (6 bases). CDR1 SGHAT and CDR2 FQNNGV come from the germline V gene. Trimming stripped 0 bases from V and 7 bases from J, with 10 bases between. The CDR3 is made up of 13 amino acids. The CDR3 coding sequence is TGTGCCAGCAGCTTAGATCTAGCGAGGGAGCAGTACTTC. This translates into CASSLDLAREQYF.

This rearrangement joins TRBV29-1 to TRBJ2-1; weak D call: TRBD2 (6 bases). Germline V lookup: CDR1 SQVTM, CDR2 ANQGSEA. The CDR3 spans 14 residues. V was trimmed by 6 bases and J by 2 bases, leaving 14 bases between them. DNA for the CDR3: TGCAGCGTGGATACGGGAGCTGCCTACAATGAGCAGTTCTTC. Its translation: CSVDTGAAYNEQFF.

The chain combines TRBV6-1 with TRBJ1-6; 7 nucleotides match TRBD1. CDR3 length: 18 residues. The ends lost 0 bases at V and 7 bases at J; junction bases unmatched: 12. Germline values: CDR1 MNHNS, CDR2 SASEGT. The CDR3 DNA reads as TGTGCCAGCAGTGAAGCGCTTTTGACCGGGACAGACAATTCACCCCTCCACTTT. Amino acid sequence: CASSEALLTGTDNSPLHF.

The J gene is TRBJ2-7, the V gene TRBV10-3, with TRBD1 as a possible D gene (6 bases). Germline loops: CDR1 ENHRY, CDR2 SYGVKD. This CDR3 spans 15 amino acids. V lost 4 bases and J 4 bases, leaving 17 bases between the germline ends. DNA of the CDR3: TGTGCCATCAGTGGTGGGGACATGGGAAGGTACGAGCAGTACTTC. It specifies CAISGGDMGRYEQYF.

This chain joins TRBV9 and TRBJ1-2, with a tentative D call TRBD1 (5 bases). CDR1 SGDLS and CDR2 YYNGEE come from the germline V gene. V dropped 3 bases and J dropped 5 bases, with 20 bases sitting between them. This CDR3 has 16 residues. CDR3 sequence: CASSGTRQYLGYGYTF. The CDR3 bases are TGTGCCAGCAGCGGGACCCGACAGTATTTGGGATATGGCTACACCTTC.

J is TRBJ2-3 and V is TRBV29-1, with 7 bases aligning to TRBD1. Trimming removed 7 bases from V and 2 bases from J; junction bases left unmatched: 6. This CDR3 has 13 amino acids. The V gene's germline CDR1 is SQVTM and CDR2 ANQGSEA. This chain's CDR3 is CSDSGGYTDTQYF. The CDR3 nucleotides read TGCAGCGATTCAGGGGGTTACACAGATACGCAGTATTTT.

This clone has more than one count but fewer than ten. V is TRBV11-2 and J is TRBJ2-2, with D possibly being TRBD2 (7 bases). The CDR3 spans 16 residues. V was pared by 1 base and J by 4 bases, with 13 bases between. From germline, CDR1 is SGHAT and CDR2 FQNNGV. In DNA form, the CDR3 reads TGTGCCAGCAGCTTAGTAGGGGGAGGGCCCACCGGGGAGCTGTTTTTT. This codes for CASSLVGGGPTGELFF. The complete variable domain, with remaining parts taken from reference TRBV11-2 and TRBJ2-2, reads EAGVAQSPRYKIIEKRQSVAFWCNPISGHATLYWYQQILGQGPKLLIQFQNNGVVDDSQLPKDRFSAERLKGVDSTLKIQPAKLEDSAVYLCASSLVGGGPTGELFFGEGSRLTVL.

This rearrangement joins TRBV15 to TRBJ1-1; D is uncertain. The CDR3 covers 14 residues. Germline values: CDR1 LNHNV, CDR2 YYDKDF (reference sequence). Trimming took 3 bases from V and 3 from J, leaving 11 bases between them. Here the CDR3 DNA reads TGTGCCACCAGCAGCGAGGGATATGACACTGAAGCTTTCTTT. Encoded protein: CATSSEGYDTEAFF.